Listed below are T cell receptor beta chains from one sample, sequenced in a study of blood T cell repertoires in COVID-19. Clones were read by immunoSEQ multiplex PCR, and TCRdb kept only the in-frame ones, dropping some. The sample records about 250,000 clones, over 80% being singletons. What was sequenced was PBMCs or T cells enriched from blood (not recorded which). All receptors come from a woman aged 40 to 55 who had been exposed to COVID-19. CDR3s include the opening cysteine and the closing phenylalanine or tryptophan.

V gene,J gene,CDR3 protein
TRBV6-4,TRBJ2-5,CASTRTGPGLAGETQYF
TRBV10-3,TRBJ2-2,CAIRARDGGNTGELFF
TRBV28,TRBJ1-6,CASSLGGQGSSPLHF
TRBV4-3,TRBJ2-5,CASSQGATEETQYF
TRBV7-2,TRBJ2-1,CASSLHTSGRGNEQFF
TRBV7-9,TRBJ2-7,CASNKDRGYEQYF
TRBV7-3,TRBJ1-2,CASSLRGQGGDGYTF
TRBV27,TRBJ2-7,CASRPGTGSYEQYF
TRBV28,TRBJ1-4,CASSLWGQFNEKLFF
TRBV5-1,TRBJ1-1,CASSLVGAMNTEAFF
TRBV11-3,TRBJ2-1,CASSYGSYNEQFF
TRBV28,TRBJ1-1,CASSFRGTPYLAFF
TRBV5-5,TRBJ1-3,CASSLGGFSSGNTIYF
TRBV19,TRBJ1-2,CASSIPGGNYGYTF
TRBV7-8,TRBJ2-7,CASSRTGVFEQYF
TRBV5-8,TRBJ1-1,CASSCRQGAWTEAFF
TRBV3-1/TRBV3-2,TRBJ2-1,CASSRTSGRAGYNEQFF
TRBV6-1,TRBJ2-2,CASSGASGRSGTGELFF
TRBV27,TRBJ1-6,CASSLSGQAIGSPLHF
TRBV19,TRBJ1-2,CASSTRQGVGYTF
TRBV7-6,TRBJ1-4,CASSLGTGEVKLFF
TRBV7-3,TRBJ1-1,CASSFWTNPHPPLPNTEAFF
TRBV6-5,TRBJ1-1,CASSYGGPNTEAFF
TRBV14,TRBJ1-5,CASSQEQVVWQPQHF
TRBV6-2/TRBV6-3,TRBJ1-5,CASSFVDRGSSNQPQHF
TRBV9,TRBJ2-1,CASSVEPRDYNEQFF
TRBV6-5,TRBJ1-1,CASRVTGNTEAFF
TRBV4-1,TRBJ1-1,CASSQVTGVLDTEAFF